These 18 T cell receptor beta chains came from one sample sequenced in a study of shared clonotypes between healthy human individuals. Repertoires were generated with immunoSEQ multiplex PCR, while TCRdb's copy carries only in-frame clones and drops some. The sample lists under 2.5 million clones; 85% to 95% were seen once. The sequenced sample consisted of naive CD4+ T cells from PBMCs. Subset described: CD45RA+ positively selected. Source of these receptors: a man younger than 35 in good health. Some clones in this sample may be carry-over from other donors' samples.

The gene calls are TRBV7-2 and TRBJ2-7; D is possibly TRBD1 (6 bases). CDR3 length equals 15 residues. The V gene's germline CDR1 is SGHTA and CDR2 FQGNSA. V lost 1 base and J 3 bases, leaving 13 bases between the germline ends. The CDR3 DNA follows: TGTGCCAGCAGCTTAGTTGGGACAACTAGCTACGAGCAGTACTTC. This translates into CASSLVGTTSYEQYF. The variable domain in full, completed from reference TRBV7-2 and TRBJ2-7, reads GAGVSQSPSNKVTEKGKDVELRCDPISGHTALYWYRQSLGQGLEFLIYFQGNSAPDKSGLPSDRFSAERTGGSVSTLTIQRTQQEDSAVYLCASSLVGTTSYEQYFGPGTRLTVT.

This chain links TRBV2 with TRBJ1-5, with a possible D match to TRBD1 (6 bases). CDR1 is SNHLY and CDR2 is FYNNEI in the germline V gene. The CDR3 runs 16 residues. Trimming took off 4 bases at V and 2 bases at J, with 15 bases between the two ends. The CDR3 DNA follows: TGTGCCAGCAGTGGGTCGGGGGCTCCGGGCAATCAGCCCCAGCATTTT. The encoded protein is CASSGSGAPGNQPQHF.

The chain combines TRBV18 with TRBJ2-1, with 8 bases lining up with TRBD2. The CDR3 has 16 amino acids. Germline lookup yields CDR1 KGHSH and CDR2 LQKENI. The ends lost 3 bases at V and 7 bases at J; junction bases unmatched: 11. CDR3 region: CASSPRVAGKTNEQFF. CDR3 nucleotide sequence: TGTGCCAGCTCACCGCGTGTAGCGGGAAAAACAAATGAGCAGTTCTTC.

This rearrangement joins TRBV6-5 to TRBJ2-7; D is perhaps TRBD1 or TRBD2 (5 bases each). The CDR3 totals 15 residues. Germline-derived CDR1 and CDR2 are MNHEY and SVGAGI. Trimming stripped 4 bases from V and 1 base from J, with 14 bases between. This chain's CDR3 is CASSSTGTMSYEQYF. The CDR3, as DNA: TGTGCCAGCAGTTCAACCGGGACGATGTCCTACGAGCAGTACTTC.

This clone was seen only once. The chain is built from TRBV11-1 and TRBJ2-1, with 7 bases matching TRBD2. Per the germline V gene, CDR1 is SGHAT and CDR2 is FQDESV (reference sequence). CDR3 length equals 15 residues. The J segment lost 8 bases and the V segment lost 5 bases, leaving 12 bases of the junction unmatched. The CDR3 DNA sequence: TGTGCCAGCAGCCAAATAGCGGGCGCCGGGGATGAGCAGTTCTTC. Protein: CASSQIAGAGDEQFF. Full variable domain (missing parts from reference TRBV11-1 and TRBJ2-1): EAEVAQSPRYKITEKSQAVAFWCDPISGHATLYWYRQILGQGPELLVQFQDESVVDDSQLPKDRFSAERLKGVDSTLKIQPAELGDSAMYLCASSQIAGAGDEQFFGPGTRLTVL.

This clone showed up just a few times. This chain connects TRBV19 to TRBJ1-2, with 7 bases matching TRBD1. With V trimmed by 3 bases and J by 4 bases, 2 bases remained unmatched. The CDR3 spans 13 residues. The V gene's germline CDR1 is LNHDA and CDR2 SQIVND (reference sequence). The DNA of the CDR3 is TGTGCCAGTAGTATGGGACAGACCTATGGCTACACCTTC. This sequence encodes CASSMGQTYGYTF.

This chain joins TRBV5-1 and TRBJ2-7; a weak D match, TRBD1 (6 bases). V gave up 2 bases and J gave up 3 bases, with 15 bases separating them. From germline, CDR1 is SGHRS and CDR2 YFSETQ. The CDR3 is 15 residues long. For the CDR3, the DNA is TGCGCCAGCAGCTTAACCACTTCAGGGGACTACGAGCAGTACTTC. Protein sequence: CASSLTTSGDYEQYF.

The genes are TRBV5-8 and TRBJ2-5; D might be TRBD2 (6 bases). The CDR3 extends over 16 amino acids. Trimming cost V 6 bases and J 0 bases, with 18 bases left between them. CDR1 and CDR2 from the germline V gene are SGHTS and YDEGEE. CDR3 residues: CASTSGEFSYQETQYF. In nucleotides, the CDR3 is TGTGCCAGCACCTCGGGGGAATTTTCGTACCAAGAGACCCAGTACTTC.

V and J are TRBV28 and TRBJ2-1; 8 nucleotides align to TRBD2. This CDR3 comprises 11 residues. Per germline, CDR1 MDHEN and CDR2 SYDVKM. The V segment lost 7 bases and the J segment 8 bases; nucleotides outside the gene matches: 1. CDR3 protein: CASNGRDEQFF. The CDR3 DNA follows: TGTGCCAGCAACGGGAGGGATGAGCAGTTCTTC.

The V and J genes are TRBV6-5 and TRBJ1-2, with TRBD1 matching over 8 bases. This CDR3 has 15 residues. The trim removed 6 bases at V and 5 bases at J, leaving 11 bases unmatched. Germline V gives CDR1 MNHEY, CDR2 SVGAGI. CDR3 DNA sequence: TGTGCCAGCAGATCGGCGGACAGGGCGCAATATGGCTACACCTTC. It yields the protein CASRSADRAQYGYTF.

The gene calls are TRBV7-2 and TRBJ1-4, with 7 bases fitting TRBD1. The trim removed 3 bases at V and 1 base at J, leaving 2 bases unmatched. CDR1 and CDR2 (germline): SGHTA, FQGNSA. CDR3 length: 15 amino acids. The CDR3 loop is CASSFDRETNEKLFF. CDR3 in DNA: TGTGCCAGCAGCTTTGACAGGGAAACTAATGAAAAACTGTTTTTT.

The chain employs TRBV27 and TRBJ2-1; D is ambiguous. CDR1 is MNHEY and CDR2 is SMNVEV in the germline V gene (reference sequence). CDR3 size: 15 residues. The V end lost 3 bases, the J end lost 2 bases, and 11 bases lay between the germline ends. CDR3 residues: CASSLEGRPYNEQFF. CDR3 DNA: TGTGCCAGCAGTTTGGAAGGAAGGCCCTACAATGAGCAGTTCTTC.

The chain uses TRBV19 and TRBJ2-5; D is tentatively TRBD1 or TRBD2 (6 bases each). The CDR3 runs 14 residues. CDR1 is LNHDA and CDR2 is SQIVND in the germline V gene (reference sequence). V was pared by 2 bases and J by 2 bases, with 9 bases between. The CDR3 is CASSIWGAQETQYF. CDR3 DNA sequence: TGTGCCAGTAGTATATGGGGGGCTCAAGAGACCCAGTACTTC.

The chain uses TRBV15 and TRBJ2-7; tentatively, D is TRBD1 or TRBD2 (5 bases each). Trimming removed 5 bases at V and 3 bases at J, with 14 bases between. Looked up from germline, CDR1 is LNHNV and CDR2 is YYDKDF (reference sequence). The CDR3 extends over 14 amino acids. This CDR3 reads CATSPGTGIYEQYF. The CDR3 coding sequence is TGTGCCACCAGCCCGGGGACGGGCATCTACGAGCAGTACTTC. The whole variable domain, filled in from reference TRBV15 and TRBJ2-7, reads DAMVIQNPRYQVTQFGKPVTLSCSQTLNHNVMYWYQQKSSQAPKLLFHYYDKDFNNEADTPDNFQSRRPNTSFCFLDIRSPGLGDTAMYLCATSPGTGIYEQYFGPGTRLTVT.

The V and J genes are TRBV7-8 and TRBJ1-1; D perhaps matches TRBD1 (5 bases). Trimming cost V 1 base and J 8 bases, with 11 bases left between them. This CDR3 contains 13 residues. From germline, CDR1 is SGHVS and CDR2 FQNEAQ. CDR3 in DNA: TGTGCCAGCAGCTTAGACGGGACGGGCGAAGCTTTCTTT. Protein sequence: CASSLDGTGEAFF.

The chain has TRBV28 and TRBJ1-4, with D perhaps matching TRBD1 (5 bases). This CDR3 is 16 amino acids long. The V end lost 0 bases, the J end lost 8 bases, and 16 bases lay between the germline ends. Germline lookup yields CDR1 MDHEN and CDR2 SYDVKM. The DNA for the CDR3 is TGTGCCAGCAGTTTATGGAAAAGGGGTAGGGGCGAAAAACTGTTTTTT. Translation: CASSLWKRGRGEKLFF.

Only one count was recorded for this clone. The chain recombines TRBV25-1 with TRBJ2-7; D unresolved. Trimming cost V 1 base and J 2 bases, with 12 bases left between them. The CDR3 contains 15 residues. The germline gives CDR1 MGHDK, CDR2 SYGVNS. Here the CDR3 reads CASSESQGYPYEQYF. The CDR3 nucleotides are TGTGCCAGCAGTGAATCGCAAGGGTATCCCTACGAGCAGTACTTC.

The rearrangement joins TRBV4-2 to TRBJ2-5; D is possibly TRBD2 (6 bases). The length of the CDR3 is 15 residues. Trimming stripped 0 bases from V and 2 bases from J, with 10 bases between. From germline, CDR1 is LGHNA and CDR2 YNFKEQ. The CDR3 nucleotides read TGTGCCAGCAGCCAAGATAGACGGGAGCAAGAGACCCAGTACTTC. Encoded protein: CASSQDRREQETQYF.